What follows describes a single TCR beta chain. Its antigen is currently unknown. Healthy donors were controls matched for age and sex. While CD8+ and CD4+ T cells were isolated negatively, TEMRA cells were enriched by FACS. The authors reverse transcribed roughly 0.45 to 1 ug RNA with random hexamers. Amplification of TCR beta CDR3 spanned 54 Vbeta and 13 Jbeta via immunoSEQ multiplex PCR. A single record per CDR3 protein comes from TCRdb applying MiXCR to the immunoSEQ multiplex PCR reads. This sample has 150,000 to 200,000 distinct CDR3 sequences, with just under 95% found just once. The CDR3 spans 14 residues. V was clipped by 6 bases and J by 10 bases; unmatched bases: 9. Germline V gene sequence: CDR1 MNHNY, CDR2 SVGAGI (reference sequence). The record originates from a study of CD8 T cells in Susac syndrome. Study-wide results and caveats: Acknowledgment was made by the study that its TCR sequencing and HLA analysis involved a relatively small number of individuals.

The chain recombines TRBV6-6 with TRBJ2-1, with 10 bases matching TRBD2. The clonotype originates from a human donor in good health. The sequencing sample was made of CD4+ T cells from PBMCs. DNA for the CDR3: TGTGCCAGCAGGAGGGCTAGCGGGAGAGAGGAGCAGTTCTTC. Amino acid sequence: CASRRASGREEQFF.